These 20 T cell receptor beta chains came from one sample sequenced in a study of early T cells in non-severe SARS-CoV-2 infection. TCRdb re-called the 5' RACE reads with MiXCR, one entry per CDR3 protein. The sample lists about 21,000 distinct CDR3 sequences; approximately 4.8% were seen once. Sequenced material: whole blood. Source of these receptors: an adult who was a healthcare worker with PCR-confirmed SARS-CoV-2 infection or an uninfected control (not recorded which).

This clonotype was counted only a few times. The chain has TRBV28 and TRBJ2-7; 9 nucleotides align to TRBD2. The CDR3 runs 14 residues. Unmatched junction bases numbered 6, after V lost 5 bases and J lost 4 bases. CDR1 and CDR2 from the germline V gene are MDHEN and SYDVKM. The CDR3 sequence is CASSLAGPSYEQYF. The CDR3 DNA reads as TGTGCCAGCAGTCTAGCGGGACCGAGTTACGAGCAGTACTTC. Drawing the rest from reference TRBV28 and TRBJ2-7, the complete variable domain is DVKVTQSSRYLVKRTGEKVFLECVQDMDHENMFWYRQDPGLGLRLIYFSYDVKMKEKGDIPEGYSVSREKKERFSLILESASTNQTSMYLCASSLAGPSYEQYFGPGTRLTVT.

This clonotype has ten or more counts. The CDR3 DNA sequence: TGTGCCAGTAGCCCAGGAGGGAACTATGGCTACACCTTC. Amino acids: CASSPGGNYGYTF. The V and J genes are TRBV19 and TRBJ1-2, with unresolved D. Germline V gene data show CDR1 as LNHDA and CDR2 as SQIVND (reference sequence). V gave up 6 bases and J gave up 2 bases, with 10 bases separating them. The CDR3 spans 13 residues.

The table lists this clonotype with many counts. The gene calls are TRBV12-3 or TRBV12-4 and TRBJ2-5, with 9 nucleotides matching TRBD2. V was pared by 8 bases and J by 2 bases, with 12 bases of the junction left unmatched. This CDR3 contains 16 residues. CDR3 DNA: TGTGCCAGCGGTGCGAGAATGACTAGCGGACAAGAGACCCAGTACTTC. It yields the protein CASGARMTSGQETQYF.

J is TRBJ2-7 and V is TRBV7-7; D gene ambiguous. The CDR3 covers 15 residues. Trimming removed 1 base at V and 2 bases at J, with 12 bases between. Germline V gene data show CDR1 as SSHAT and CDR2 as FNYEAQ (reference sequence). The CDR3 loop is CASSLGPSPTYEQYF. The CDR3 bases are TGTGCCAGCAGCTTAGGACCCTCGCCAACCTACGAGCAGTACTTC. Full variable domain (rest looked up from reference TRBV7-7 and TRBJ2-7): GAGVSQSPRYKVTKRGQDVTLRCDPISSHATLYWYQQALGQGPEFLTYFNYEAQPDKSGLPSDRFSAERPEGSISTLTIQRTEQRDSAMYRCASSLGPSPTYEQYFGPGTRLTVT.

This clonotype was found many times. The chain recombines TRBV12-3 or TRBV12-4 with TRBJ2-6; D not resolved. The CDR3 totals 16 residues. Trimming cost V 2 bases and J 1 base, with 9 bases left between them. The CDR3 nucleotides are TGTGCCAGCAGTTTATATTTCTCGTCTGGGGCCAACGTCCTGACTTTC. Translation: CASSLYFSSGANVLTF.

The rearrangement links TRBV20-1 to TRBJ2-7, with 15 bases matching TRBD2. After removal of 2 bases from V and 4 bases from J, the junction contained 6 bases not matched to a gene. Germline-derived CDR1 and CDR2 are DFQATT and SNEGSKA (reference sequence). This CDR3 has 16 amino acids. The CDR3 is CSARTGLAGGPYEQYF. CDR3 coding DNA: TGCAGTGCTAGAACTGGACTAGCGGGAGGGCCGTACGAGCAGTACTTC.

Ten or more counts support this clonotype. V is TRBV11-2 and J is TRBJ1-2; 7 bases are shared with TRBD1. Losses at the gene ends were 6 bases for V and 7 bases for J; bases not matched to a gene: 20. The CDR3 has 17 amino acids. Germline V gene sequence: CDR1 SGHAT, CDR2 FQNNGV. For the CDR3, the DNA is TGTGCCAGCAGTCGCGCACTCATACAGGGACAGCTTGGTGGCTACACCTTC. Its translation is CASSRALIQGQLGGYTF.

There are a few counts of this clonotype. The chain uses TRBV15 and TRBJ2-5; 10 nucleotides agree with TRBD2. J gave up 2 bases and V 1 base, and 4 bases lay outside the gene matches. Germline-derived CDR1 and CDR2 are LNHNV and YYDKDF (reference sequence). The CDR3 sequence is 16 residues long. CDR3 residues: CATSRVSGGFQETQYF. CDR3 DNA sequence: TGTGCCACCAGCAGAGTTAGCGGGGGGTTTCAAGAGACCCAGTACTTC.

This clonotype is a singleton in its sample. The chain is built from TRBV4-1 and TRBJ1-6; D gene unclear. CDR3 length: 16 amino acids. Trimming took off 1 base at V and 6 bases at J, with 13 bases between the two ends. Germline-derived CDR1 and CDR2 are MGHRA and YSYEKL. The CDR3 DNA is TGCGCCAGCAGCCAAGCCGGTGTGGGTGGTAATTCACCCCTCCACTTT. Translated: CASSQAGVGGNSPLHF.

The chain has TRBV3-1 and TRBJ1-6, with D perhaps matching TRBD1 (5 bases). The CDR3 loop spans 15 amino acids. In germline, CDR1 is LGHDT, CDR2 YNNKEL (reference sequence). Trimming cost V 2 bases and J 11 bases, with 16 bases left between them. DNA for the CDR3: TGTGCCAGCAGCCAATCTAGGGGACCCGGCGCACCCCTCCACTTT. This encodes CASSQSRGPGAPLHF.

Ten or more counts support this clonotype. The chain couples TRBV7-9 to TRBJ2-1; D is ambiguous. Trimming cost V 5 bases and J 6 bases, with 14 bases left between them. This CDR3 contains 14 residues. Germline CDR1 and CDR2: SEHNR and FQNEAQ (reference sequence). CDR3 in amino acids: CASSPTMDINEQFF. CDR3 bases: TGTGCCAGCAGCCCAACGATGGATATCAATGAGCAGTTCTTC.

V is TRBV12-3 or TRBV12-4 and J is TRBJ1-5; D is perhaps TRBD1 (5 bases). The CDR3 has 15 residues. Trimming removed 2 bases at V and 3 bases at J, with 11 bases between. CDR3 in DNA: TGTGCCAGCAGTTTATTTCAGGGCCCCAATCAGCCCCAGCATTTT. Translated: CASSLFQGPNQPQHF.

This clonotype has ten or more counts. The chain employs TRBV20-1 and TRBJ2-7; D ambiguous. Germline V CDR1 and CDR2: DFQATT, SNEGSKA (reference sequence). The CDR3 is 14 amino acids. The V end was cut by 3 bases, the J end by 4 bases, with 16 bases between. This chain's CDR3 is CSASGRFPGYEQYF. The CDR3 coding sequence is TGCAGTGCTAGCGGGCGCTTTCCGGGTTACGAGCAGTACTTC.

This clonotype was seen ten or more times. V gene TRBV11-2 combines with J gene TRBJ2-2; D is ambiguous. Germline V gene lookup returns CDR1 SGHAT and CDR2 FQNNGV. This CDR3 spans 12 amino acids. Trimming took off 2 bases at V and 2 bases at J, with 0 bases between the two ends. The CDR3 loop is CASSLNTGELFF. CDR3 coding DNA: TGTGCCAGCAGCTTAAACACCGGGGAGCTGTTTTTT. Full variable domain (remainder filled in from reference TRBV11-2 and TRBJ2-2): EAGVAQSPRYKIIEKRQSVAFWCNPISGHATLYWYQQILGQGPKLLIQFQNNGVVDDSQLPKDRFSAERLKGVDSTLKIQPAKLEDSAVYLCASSLNTGELFFGEGSRLTVL.

This clonotype is judged medium-sized (0.01 to 0.1%). This chain joins TRBV6-5 and TRBJ2-2; D is perhaps TRBD1 or TRBD2 (5 bases each). The CDR3 runs 14 residues. Germline CDR1 reads MNHEY; CDR2 reads SVGAGI. V was pared by 7 bases and J by 3 bases, with 12 bases between. As DNA, the CDR3 is TGTGCCAGCAATCCCGGGACGGACACCGGGGAGCTGTTTTTT. Protein sequence: CASNPGTDTGELFF.

This clonotype has ten or more counts. The chain recombines TRBV20-1 with TRBJ2-7, with D possibly being TRBD2 (6 bases). CDR3 length: 15 amino acids. Looked up from germline, CDR1 is DFQATT and CDR2 is SNEGSKA (reference sequence). V lost 5 bases to trimming and J lost 1 base, with 18 bases between them. The CDR3 bases are TGCAGTGCTGGCAAAACCGGGACTGGATCCTACGAGCAGTACTTC. Its translation: CSAGKTGTGSYEQYF.

This clonotype came up a few times. J is TRBJ2-7 and V is TRBV6-5, with no clear D. Trimming left V 0 bases short and J 2 bases short, with 8 bases between. The CDR3 is 14 residues long. The germline V gene encodes CDR1 MNHEY and CDR2 SVGAGI. The CDR3 DNA reads as TGTGCCAGCAGTTACTCGTGGCAGACCTACGAGCAGTACTTC. Residues: CASSYSWQTYEQYF.

This clonotype was counted only a few times. The gene calls are TRBV7-6 and TRBJ2-1; 14 bases map to TRBD2. This CDR3 region has 17 residues. Germline V lookup: CDR1 SGHVS, CDR2 FNYEAQ. Trimming cost V 3 bases and J 4 bases; bases outside gene matches: 5. The CDR3 sequence is CASSLGLAGVPYNEQFF. Here the CDR3 DNA reads TGTGCCAGCAGCTTGGGACTAGCGGGGGTACCTTACAATGAGCAGTTCTTC.

This clonotype was detected ten times or more. The chain has TRBV18 and TRBJ1-1; a possible D gene is TRBD1 (5 bases). The CDR3 length is 13 residues. Trimming shortened V by 3 bases and J by 7 bases, and 12 bases separated the two germline ends. Germline assignment: CDR1 KGHSH and CDR2 LQKENI. In DNA form, the CDR3 reads TGTGCCAGCTCACCCGGGACCGGGTATGAAGCTTTCTTT. Translating it yields CASSPGTGYEAFF.

This clonotype rates as medium-sized. The J gene is TRBJ1-5, the V gene TRBV6-1; no definite D call. In germline, CDR1 is MNHNS, CDR2 SASEGT. Trimming took 1 base from V and 5 from J, leaving 9 bases between them. CDR3 length equals 14 residues. CDR3: CASSEGQDYQPQHF. As DNA, the CDR3 is TGTGCCAGCAGTGAAGGTCAGGATTATCAGCCCCAGCATTTT.